This T cell receptor beta chain originates from a study of blood T cell repertoires in COVID-19. Study-level information: Sites in the United States, Italy and Spain provided acute and convalescent COVID-19 samples. T cells, B-cell-depleted T cells, or PBMCs supplied cDNA or gDNA.

This CDR3 region has 11 residues. V lost 7 bases and J lost 0, with 3 bases in between. The germline gives CDR1 MNHEY, CDR2 SVGAGI. The authors' processing: Reference gene primer amplification gave estimated nucleated cell counts. Data came from immunoSEQ multiplex PCR; TCRdb stores just in-frame clones and leaves some out. V, J and clone size derive from that table, while D and trimming were established from the DNA sequence. The sample records 120,000 to 150,000 clones, approximately 78% being singletons. The source of this sequence is a woman of 80 years or more with acute or convalescent COVID-19. The chain employs TRBV6-5 and TRBJ2-5; D is unclear. Sample: peripheral blood. CDR3 amino acids: CASTNQETQYF. The CDR3 DNA is TGTGCCAGCACCAACCAAGAGACCCAGTACTTC.